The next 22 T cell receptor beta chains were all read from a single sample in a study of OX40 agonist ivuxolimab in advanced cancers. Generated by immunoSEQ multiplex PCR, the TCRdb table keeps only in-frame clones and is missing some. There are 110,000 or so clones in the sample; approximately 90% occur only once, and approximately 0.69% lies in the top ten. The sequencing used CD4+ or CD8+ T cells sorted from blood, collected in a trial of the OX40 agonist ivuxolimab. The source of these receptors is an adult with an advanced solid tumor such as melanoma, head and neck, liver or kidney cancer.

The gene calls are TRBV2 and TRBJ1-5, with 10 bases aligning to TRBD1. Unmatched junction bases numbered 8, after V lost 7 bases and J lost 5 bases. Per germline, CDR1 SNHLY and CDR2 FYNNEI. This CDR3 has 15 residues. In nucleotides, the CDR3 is TGTGCCAGCAACTTACAGGGGACAGGGGATCAGCCCCAGCATTTT. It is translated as CASNLQGTGDQPQHF.

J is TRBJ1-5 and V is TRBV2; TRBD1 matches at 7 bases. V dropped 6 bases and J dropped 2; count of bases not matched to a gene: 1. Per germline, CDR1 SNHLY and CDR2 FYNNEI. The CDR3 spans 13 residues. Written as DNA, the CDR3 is TGTGCCAGCAGCACAGGGGGCAATCAGCCCCAGCATTTT. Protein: CASSTGGNQPQHF.

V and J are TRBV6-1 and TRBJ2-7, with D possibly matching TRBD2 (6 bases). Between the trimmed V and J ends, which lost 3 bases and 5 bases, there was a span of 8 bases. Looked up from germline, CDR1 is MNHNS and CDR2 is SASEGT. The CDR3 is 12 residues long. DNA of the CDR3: TGTGCCAGCAGTGATGCGGGGAACGAGCAGTACTTC. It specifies CASSDAGNEQYF.

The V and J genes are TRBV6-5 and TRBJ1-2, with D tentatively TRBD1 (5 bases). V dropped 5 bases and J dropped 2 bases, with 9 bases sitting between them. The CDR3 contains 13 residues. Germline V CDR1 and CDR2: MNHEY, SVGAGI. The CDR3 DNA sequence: TGTGCCAGCAGTGTGGAGGGGAACTATGGCTACACCTTC. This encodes CASSVEGNYGYTF.

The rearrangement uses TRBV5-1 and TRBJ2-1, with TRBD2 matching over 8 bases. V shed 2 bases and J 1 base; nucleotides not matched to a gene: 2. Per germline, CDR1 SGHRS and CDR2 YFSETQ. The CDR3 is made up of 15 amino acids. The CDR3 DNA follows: TGCGCCAGCAGCTTTAGCGGGATATCCTACAATGAGCAGTTCTTC. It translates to CASSFSGISYNEQFF.

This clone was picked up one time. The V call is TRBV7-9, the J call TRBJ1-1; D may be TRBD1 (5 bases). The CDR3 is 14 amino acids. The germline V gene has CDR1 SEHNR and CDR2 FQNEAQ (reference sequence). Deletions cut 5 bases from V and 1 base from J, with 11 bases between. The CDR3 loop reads CASSTGGRNTEAFF. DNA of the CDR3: TGTGCCAGCAGCACTGGGGGGAGGAACACTGAAGCTTTCTTT. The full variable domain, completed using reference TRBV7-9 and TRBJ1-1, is DTGVSQNPRHKITKRGQNVTFRCDPISEHNRLYWYRQTLGQGPEFLTYFQNEAQLEKSRLLSDRFSAERPKGSFSTLEIQRTEQGDSAMYLCASSTGGRNTEAFFGQGTRLTVV.

The CDR3: CASKKGEAGNTIYF. The CDR3 DNA reads as TGTGCCAGCAAGAAGGGGGAGGCTGGAAACACCATATATTTT. This chain connects TRBV2 to TRBJ1-3; maybe TRBD1 (6 bases). Deletions cut 7 bases from V and 2 bases from J, with 12 bases between. The germline CDR1 and CDR2 sequences are SNHLY and FYNNEI. The CDR3 extends over 14 amino acids. Complete variable domain (other parts from reference TRBV2 and TRBJ1-3): EPEVTQTPSHQVTQMGQEVILRCVPISNHLYFYWYRQILGQKVEFLVSFYNNEISEKSEIFDDQFSVERPDGSNFTLKIRSTKLEDSAMYFCASKKGEAGNTIYFGEGSWLTVV.

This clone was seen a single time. CDR3 nucleotides: TGTGCCAGCAGTGGGGGCAACGCGGGTGGGGAGACCCAGTACTTC. Protein product: CASSGGNAGGETQYF. This chain uses TRBV2 with TRBJ2-5; D tentatively reads TRBD1 or TRBD2 (5 bases each). The V and J ends lost 4 bases and 5 bases respectively, with 17 bases between them. CDR1 is SNHLY and CDR2 is FYNNEI in the germline V gene. The length of the CDR3 is 15 residues.

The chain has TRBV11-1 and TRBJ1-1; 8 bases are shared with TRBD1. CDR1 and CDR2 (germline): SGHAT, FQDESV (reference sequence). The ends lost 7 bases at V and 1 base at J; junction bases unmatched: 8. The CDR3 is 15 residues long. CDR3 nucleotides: TGTGCCAGCACTGGGGGGGGACAGGCGAACACTGAAGCTTTCTTT. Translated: CASTGGGQANTEAFF.

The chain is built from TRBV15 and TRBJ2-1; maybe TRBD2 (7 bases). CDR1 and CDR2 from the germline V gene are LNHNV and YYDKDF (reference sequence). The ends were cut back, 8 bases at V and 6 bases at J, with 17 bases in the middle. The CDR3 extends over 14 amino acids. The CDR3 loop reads CATRGGRLSNEQFF. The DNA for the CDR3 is TGTGCCACCCGCGGGGGCAGGCTGAGCAATGAGCAGTTCTTC.

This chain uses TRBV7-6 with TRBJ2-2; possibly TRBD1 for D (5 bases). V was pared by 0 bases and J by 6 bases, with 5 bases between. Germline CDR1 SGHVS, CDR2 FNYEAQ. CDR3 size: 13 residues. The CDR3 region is CASSLAGPGELFF. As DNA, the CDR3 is TGTGCCAGCAGCTTAGCGGGGCCCGGGGAGCTGTTTTTT.

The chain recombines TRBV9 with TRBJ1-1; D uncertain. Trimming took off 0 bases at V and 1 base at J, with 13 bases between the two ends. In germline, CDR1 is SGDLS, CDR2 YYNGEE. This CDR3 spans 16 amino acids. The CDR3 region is CASSVGPGPENTEAFF. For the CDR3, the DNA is TGTGCCAGCAGCGTAGGTCCAGGTCCAGAGAACACTGAAGCTTTCTTT.

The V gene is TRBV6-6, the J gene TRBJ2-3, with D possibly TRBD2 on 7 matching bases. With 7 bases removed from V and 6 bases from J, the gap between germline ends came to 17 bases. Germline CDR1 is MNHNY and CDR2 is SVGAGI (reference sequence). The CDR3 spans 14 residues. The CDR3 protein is CASTAGGPWDTQYF. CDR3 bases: TGTGCCAGCACGGCCGGGGGGCCGTGGGATACGCAGTATTTT.

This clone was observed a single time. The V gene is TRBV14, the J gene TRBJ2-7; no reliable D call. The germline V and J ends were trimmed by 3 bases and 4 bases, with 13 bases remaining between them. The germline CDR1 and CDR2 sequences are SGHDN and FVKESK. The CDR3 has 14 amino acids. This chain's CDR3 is CASSQTGPLYEQYF. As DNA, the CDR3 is TGTGCCAGCAGCCAGACCGGGCCCTTGTACGAGCAGTACTTC. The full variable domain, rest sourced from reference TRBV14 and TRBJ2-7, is EAGVTQFPSHSVIEKGQTVTLRCDPISGHDNLYWYRRVMGKEIKFLLHFVKESKQDESGMPNNRFLAERTGGTYSTLKVQPAELEDSGVYFCASSQTGPLYEQYFGPGTRLTVT.

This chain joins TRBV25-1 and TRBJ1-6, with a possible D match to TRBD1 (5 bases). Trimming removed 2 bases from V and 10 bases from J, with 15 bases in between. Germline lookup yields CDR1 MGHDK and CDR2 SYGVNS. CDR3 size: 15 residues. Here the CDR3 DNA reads TGTGCCAGCAGTGAAATGGGCAGGGAGGTGTCACCCCTCCACTTT. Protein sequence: CASSEMGREVSPLHF.

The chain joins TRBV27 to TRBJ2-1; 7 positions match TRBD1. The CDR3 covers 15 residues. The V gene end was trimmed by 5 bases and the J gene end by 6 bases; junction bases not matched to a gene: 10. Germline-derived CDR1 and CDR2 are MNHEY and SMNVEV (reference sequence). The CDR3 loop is CASSPPGQTFNEQFF. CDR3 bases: TGTGCCAGCAGTCCACCGGGACAGACTTTCAATGAGCAGTTCTTC.

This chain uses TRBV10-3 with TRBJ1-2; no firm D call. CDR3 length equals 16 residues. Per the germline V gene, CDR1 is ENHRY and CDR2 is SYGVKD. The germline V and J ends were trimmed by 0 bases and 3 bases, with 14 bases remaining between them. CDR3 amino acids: CAISESSRSVDYGYTF. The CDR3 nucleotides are TGTGCCATCAGTGAGTCTAGCAGGTCAGTGGACTATGGCTACACCTTC.

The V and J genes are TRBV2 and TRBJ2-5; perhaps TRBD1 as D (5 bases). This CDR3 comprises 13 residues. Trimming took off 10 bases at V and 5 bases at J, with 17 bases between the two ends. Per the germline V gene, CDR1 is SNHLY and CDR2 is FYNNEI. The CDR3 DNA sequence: TGTGCCATAAGCAATTCAGGGCGGGAGACCCAGTACTTC. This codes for CAISNSGRETQYF.

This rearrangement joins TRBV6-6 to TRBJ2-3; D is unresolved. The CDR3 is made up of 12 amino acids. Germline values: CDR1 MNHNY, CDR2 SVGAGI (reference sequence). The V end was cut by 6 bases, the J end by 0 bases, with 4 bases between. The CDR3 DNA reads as TGTGCCAGCAGCGATAGCACAGATACGCAGTATTTT. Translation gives CASSDSTDTQYF.

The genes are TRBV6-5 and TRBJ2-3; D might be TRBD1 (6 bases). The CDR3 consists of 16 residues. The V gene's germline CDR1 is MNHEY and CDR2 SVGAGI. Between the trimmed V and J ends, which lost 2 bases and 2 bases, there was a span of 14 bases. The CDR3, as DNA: TGTGCCAGCAGTTACCCCCCCACAGGGAACACAGATACGCAGTATTTT. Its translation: CASSYPPTGNTDTQYF.

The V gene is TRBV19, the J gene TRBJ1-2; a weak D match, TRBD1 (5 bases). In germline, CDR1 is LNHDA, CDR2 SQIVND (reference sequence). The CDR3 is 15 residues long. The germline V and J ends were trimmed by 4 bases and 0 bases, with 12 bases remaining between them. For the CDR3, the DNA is TGTGCCAGTAGTAGTCAGGGACCAGCTAACTATGGCTACACCTTC. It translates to CASSSQGPANYGYTF.

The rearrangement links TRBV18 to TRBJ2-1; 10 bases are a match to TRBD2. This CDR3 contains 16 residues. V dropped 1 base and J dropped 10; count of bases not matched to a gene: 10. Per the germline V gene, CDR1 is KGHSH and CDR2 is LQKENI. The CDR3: CASSPLGAGGPEEQFF. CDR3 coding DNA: TGTGCCAGCTCACCACTAGGAGCGGGAGGGCCGGAGGAGCAGTTCTTC.